This T cell receptor beta chain was sequenced in a study of control samples from healthy donors and cancer patients (dated by TCRdb to 2020 to 2021). Note on this clone: It lacks a known antigen. The sample holds no much larger clone one base away, and base qualities are not on file.

The CDR3 measures 14 amino acids from cysteine to phenylalanine. Kept here is only the CDR3 DNA, which spans 42 bases and is read in frame from base 1. CDR1 and CDR2 are read off the germline V gene as SGHTS and YDEGEE. V is reduced by 4 bases and J by 10 bases, leaving a spacing of 18 bases between them. Library preparation was by the immunoSEQ multiplex PCR assay. Not all clones reach the TCRdb copy of this immuneACCESS table, which keeps in-frame sequences only. Checked studies attribute under half of the gap to unresolved V genes and leave the rest unexplained. The sample records approximately 110,000 clones, 90% of which are singletons. The top ten hold 3.5% to 4.5% of the sample.

The TCR was taken from a human donor in good health. The donor label of this sample is uncertain. Recombination joined TRBV5-8 with TRBJ1-3, with an unclear D gene assignment. Sequencing was carried out using blood. CDR3 protein: CASSRQEGGETIYF. The bases are TGTGCCAGCAGCCGCCAGGAAGGCGGAGAGACCATATATTTT.